Listed below are T cell receptor beta chains from one sample, sequenced in a study of blood T cell repertoires in COVID-19. Sequencing was performed with immunoSEQ multiplex PCR; in TCRdb, only in-frame clones are kept and a portion is missing. The sample contains 150,000 to 200,000 clones, approximately 86% of which appear only once. The sequenced material came from peripheral blood. These receptors originate from a man aged 65 to 85 with acute or convalescent COVID-19. The CDR3 runs from the conserved cysteine through the conserved F or W. Fields, in order: clone size, D gene, V gene, J gene, CDR3 protein, CDR3 DNA. The D gene is left open where the match is weak. Clone size is stated in some rows and not others, as once, few, many or a class when expanded.

>.|TRBD1|TRBV29-1|TRBJ1-4
CSVTDRVDNEKLFF
TGCAGCGTTACAGACAGGGTCGATAATGAAAAACTGTTTTTT
>.|TRBD2|TRBV7-6|TRBJ2-7
CASSLRLAGDEQYF
TGTGCCAGCAGCTTACGACTAGCGGGAGACGAGCAGTACTTC
>.|.|TRBV5-1|TRBJ1-4
CASHRATNEKLFF
TGCGCCAGTCACAGGGCAACTAATGAAAAACTGTTTTTT
>.|.|TRBV5-1|TRBJ2-1
CASSVGQDSYNEQFF
TGCGCCAGCAGCGTGGGGCAGGACTCCTACAATGAGCAGTTCTTC
>.|.|TRBV5-1|TRBJ1-6
CASSTIGGNNSPLHF
TGCGCCAGCAGCACCATTGGAGGGAATAATTCACCCCTCCACTTT
>.|TRBD1|TRBV4-1|TRBJ1-6
CASSRGRDRDSPLHF
TGCGCCAGCAGCCGGGGGCGGGACAGGGATTCACCCCTCCACTTT
>.|.|TRBV30|TRBJ1-5
CAWGVPESNQPQHF
TGTGCCTGGGGGGTCCCCGAGTCCAATCAGCCCCAGCATTTT
>.|TRBD2|TRBV10-3|TRBJ2-3
CAISEGLGGADTQYF
TGTGCCATCAGTGAGGGTTTGGGGGGGGCAGATACGCAGTATTTT
>.|.|TRBV24-1|TRBJ2-7
CATSGYTTHEQYF
TGTGCCACCAGTGGTTACACCACCCACGAGCAGTACTTC
>.|TRBD1|TRBV19|TRBJ2-1
CASSIGQGYYNEQFF
TGTGCCAGTAGTATCGGACAGGGGTACTACAATGAGCAGTTCTTC
>.|.|TRBV7-8|TRBJ1-1
CASSLVSGQNTEAFF
TGTGCCAGCAGCTTAGTGTCCGGACAGAACACTGAAGCTTTCTTT
>.|TRBD1|TRBV5-5|TRBJ2-7
CASTRDRVYEQYF
TGTGCCAGCACCCGGGACAGGGTCTACGAGCAGTACTTC
>few|TRBD1|TRBV5-1|TRBJ1-2
CASSLTGEGYTF
TGCGCCAGCAGCTTGACAGGGGAAGGCTACACCTTC
>.|.|TRBV6-5|TRBJ2-2
CASRRLSNTGELFF
TGTGCCAGCAGGAGGCTTTCGAACACCGGGGAGCTGTTTTTT
>.|.|TRBV3-1/TRBV3-2|TRBJ2-2
CASSHLGSGPTGELFF
TGTGCCAGCAGCCACCTCGGCAGCGGACCCACCGGGGAGCTGTTTTTT
>.|.|TRBV5-1|TRBJ2-3
CASSLAQGTDTQYF
TGCGCCAGCAGCTTGGCACAGGGCACAGATACGCAGTATTTT
>.|TRBD1|TRBV19|TRBJ1-5
CASTPGQPNQPQHF
TGTGCCAGTACTCCGGGACAGCCGAATCAGCCCCAGCATTTT
>.|.|TRBV30|TRBJ2-5
CAWSGPGETQYF
TGTGCCTGGAGTGGTCCCGGGGAGACCCAGTACTTC
>.|TRBD2|TRBV7-7|TRBJ2-1
CASSFPREAINEQFF
TGTGCTAGCAGCTTCCCACGGGAGGCTATCAATGAGCAGTTCTTC
>.|.|TRBV4-3|TRBJ2-2
CASSQDRRIDTGELFF
TGCGCCAGCAGCCAAGATAGGCGGATCGACACCGGGGAGCTGTTTTTT
>.|.|TRBV9|TRBJ1-1
CASSVVGRGNTEAFF
TGTGCCAGCAGCGTAGTGGGCAGGGGGAACACTGAAGCTTTCTTT
>.|TRBD2|TRBV6-1|TRBJ2-4
CASSEGLAGGSDIQYF
TGTGCCAGCAGTGAAGGGTTAGCGGGAGGGTCTGACATTCAGTACTTC
>few|.|TRBV9|TRBJ1-1
CASSVATGGSTEAFF
TGTGCCAGCAGCGTGGCCACAGGCGGGAGCACTGAAGCTTTCTTT
>.|.|TRBV6-2/TRBV6-3|TRBJ1-5
CASSTPRAGEGNQPQHF
TGTGCCAGCAGTACCCCCAGGGCAGGCGAGGGCAATCAGCCCCAGCATTTT
>.|TRBD1|TRBV7-8|TRBJ2-5
CASSRDRVETQYF
TGTGCCAGCAGCCGGGACAGGGTGGAGACCCAGTACTTC
>.|TRBD1|TRBV7-3|TRBJ2-1
CASSTGSSYNEQFF
TGTGCCAGCTCGACAGGGAGCTCCTACAATGAGCAGTTCTTC
>.|.|TRBV2|TRBJ2-6
CASIRAGANVLTF
TGTGCCAGCATCAGGGCTGGGGCCAACGTCCTGACTTTC
>.|.|TRBV13|TRBJ1-2
CASSSNRAGYGYTF
TGTGCCAGCAGCTCGAACAGGGCCGGCTATGGCTACACCTTC
>.|.|TRBV18|TRBJ2-7
CASSPNQGYEQYF
TGTGCCAGCTCACCGAACCAGGGCTACGAGCAGTACTTC
>.|TRBD2|TRBV4-1|TRBJ2-2
CASSLRTSRGGELFF
TGCGCCAGCAGCCTTCGGACTAGCCGAGGAGGGGAGCTGTTTTTT
>once|TRBD1|TRBV6-1|TRBJ2-1
CASSGELGQGRNEQFF
TGTGCCAGCAGTGGGGAGTTGGGACAGGGGAGGAATGAGCAGTTCTTC
>.|.|TRBV18|TRBJ1-3
CASSPSTESGNTIYF
TGTGCCAGCTCACCAAGTACAGAATCTGGAAACACCATATATTTT
>.|TRBD1|TRBV4-3|TRBJ1-2
CASSQTGGARVYGYTF
TGCGCCAGCAGCCAGACAGGGGGCGCGAGGGTCTATGGCTACACCTTC
>.|TRBD1|TRBV7-3|TRBJ2-6
CASSSDRGPKTGANVLTF
TGTGCCAGCAGCTCAGACAGGGGGCCGAAAACTGGGGCCAACGTCCTGACTTTC
>.|.|TRBV11-2|TRBJ2-7
CASSFGQIFVYEQYF
TGTGCCAGCAGCTTTGGACAGATTTTTGTCTACGAGCAGTACTTC
>once|TRBD2|TRBV15|TRBJ2-2
CATTKGRGTNTGELFF
TGTGCCACCACCAAAGGGCGGGGGACCAACACCGGGGAGCTGTTTTTT
>.|.|TRBV28|TRBJ1-1
CASTLDSYTEAFF
TGTGCCAGCACCTTGGACAGTTACACTGAAGCTTTCTTT
>.|.|TRBV5-4|TRBJ2-6
CASSFGGPGANVLTF
TGTGCCAGCAGCTTCGGAGGGCCTGGGGCCAACGTCCTGACTTTC
>few|.|TRBV5-4|TRBJ2-7
CASSLPRQGGNEQYF
TGTGCCAGCAGCTTGCCGCGACAGGGCGGGAACGAGCAGTACTTC
>.|.|TRBV6-5|TRBJ1-2
CASKKRDTVGYGYTF
TGTGCCAGCAAGAAGAGGGACACGGTTGGATATGGCTACACCTTC
>.|TRBD1|TRBV9|TRBJ1-2
CASSVGGQGIYGYTF
TGTGCCAGCAGCGTGGGGGGACAGGGGATCTATGGCTACACCTTC
>.|TRBD2|TRBV11-3|TRBJ2-3
CASAKRGVSTDTQYF
TGTGCCAGTGCTAAGCGGGGGGTAAGCACAGATACGCAGTATTTT
>.|TRBD1|TRBV18|TRBJ2-2
CASSNRGSNTGELFF
TGTGCCAGTTCCAACAGGGGGAGTAACACCGGGGAGCTGTTTTTT
>few|TRBD1|TRBV27|TRBJ1-4
CASSRQGPGEKLFF
TGTGCCAGCAGTCGACAGGGGCCGGGTGAAAAACTGTTTTTT
>.|TRBD2|TRBV12-3/TRBV12-4|TRBJ2-5
CASRPSGGETQYF
TGTGCCAGCAGACCTAGCGGGGGGGAGACCCAGTACTTC
>.|TRBD1|TRBV7-9|TRBJ2-7
CASNAPGQGFYEQYF
TGTGCCAGCAATGCGCCGGGACAGGGGTTCTACGAGCAGTACTTC
>.|TRBD1|TRBV5-1|TRBJ1-3
CASSLGQGAGGNTIYF
TGCGCCAGCAGCTTGGGACAGGGGGCCGGAGGAAACACCATATATTTT
>.|.|TRBV4-3|TRBJ2-7
CASSQDLRGGFYEQYF
TGCGCCAGCAGCCAAGATCTAAGGGGAGGATTCTACGAGCAGTACTTC
>few|.|TRBV2|TRBJ2-1
CASSLPLGGEQFF
TGTGCCAGCAGTCTTCCCTTGGGGGGTGAGCAGTTCTTC
>.|TRBD1|TRBV6-5|TRBJ1-1
CASSFNDRDTEAFF
TGTGCCAGCAGTTTCAATGACAGGGATACTGAAGCTTTCTTT
>.|.|TRBV4-1|TRBJ1-6
CASSQDISPLHF
TGCGCCAGCAGCCAAGACATTTCACCCCTCCACTTT
>.|.|TRBV27|TRBJ2-1
CASSFIYGGAYNEQFF
TGTGCCAGCAGTTTTATTTATGGGGGCGCCTACAATGAGCAGTTCTTC
>.|TRBD1|TRBV10-1|TRBJ1-1
CASSGTGVDTEAFF
TGCGCCAGCAGTGGGACAGGCGTGGATACTGAAGCTTTCTTT
>.|TRBD1|TRBV2|TRBJ1-1
CASRGGQARSSGTEAFF
TGTGCCAGCAGGGGGGGACAGGCCAGGAGCTCGGGCACTGAAGCTTTCTTT
>.|.|TRBV27|TRBJ2-6
CASSLSSGANVLTF
TGTGCCAGCAGTTTATCTTCAGGGGCCAACGTCCTGACTTTC
>.|TRBD1|TRBV5-1|TRBJ1-4
CASSLGQGSNEKLFF
TGCGCCAGCAGCTTGGGACAGGGGAGTAATGAAAAACTGTTTTTT
>once|.|TRBV6-1|TRBJ1-5
CASSEGSGYQPQHF
TGTGCCAGCAGTGAAGGTTCGGGTTATCAGCCCCAGCATTTT